The T cell receptor beta chain described here comes from a study of blood T cell repertoires in COVID-19. Study overall: The United States, Italy and Spain were the sources of the acute and convalescent COVID-19 samples. Sources were T cells, B-cell-depleted T cells, or PBMCs; the material itself was cDNA or gDNA.

Trimming removed 4 bases at V and 1 base at J, with 12 bases between. The CDR3 sequence is 14 residues long. Per germline, CDR1 SGHDT and CDR2 YYEEEE. The assay was immunoSEQ multiplex PCR, and TCRdb's table has in-frame clones only and misses some. The table shows nearly 250,000 clones, with just under 85% occurring only once. This sequence was found in a woman at least 80 years old with acute or convalescent COVID-19. The chain joins TRBV5-6 to TRBJ2-7; possible D gene TRBD1, 6 bases. Sequenced sample: peripheral blood. The CDR3 loop reads CASSPHQGSYEQYF. The DNA of the CDR3 is TGTGCCAGCAGCCCCCATCAGGGGTCCTACGAGCAGTACTTC. Looking up the rest from reference TRBV5-6 and TRBJ2-7 gives the full variable domain: DAGVTQSPTHLIKTRGQQVTLRCSPKSGHDTVSWYQQALGQGPQFIFQYYEEEERQRGNFPDRFSGHQFPNYSSELNVNALLLGDSALYLCASSPHQGSYEQYFGPGTRLTVT.